These 32 T cell receptor beta chains share one sample of origin, sequenced in a study of OX40 agonist ivuxolimab in advanced cancers. Only in-frame clones appear in the TCRdb table, and some are missing; sequencing was by immunoSEQ multiplex PCR. This table holds about 98,000 clones, approximately 86% found once. The source material was CD4+ or CD8+ T cells sorted from blood, sampled in a trial of the OX40 agonist ivuxolimab. Receptor source: an adult with an advanced solid tumor such as melanoma, head and neck, liver or kidney cancer.

The chain couples TRBV7-9 to TRBJ2-1, with TRBD1 matching 9 bases. V trimming: 4 bases; J trimming: 6 bases; junction bases outside the gene matches: 13. CDR3 length: 17 residues. Germline lookup yields CDR1 SEHNR and CDR2 FQNEAQ (reference sequence). The CDR3 coding sequence is TGTGCCAGCAGCTCTCCCCCCACAGGGGGCGTTTTCAATGAGCAGTTCTTC. Protein sequence: CASSSPPTGGVFNEQFF.

The gene calls are TRBV7-9 and TRBJ1-1; 7 bases are shared with TRBD1. The CDR3 is 13 amino acids. J lost 3 bases, V lost 7 bases, and 5 bases had no gene match. Germline CDR1 is SEHNR and CDR2 is FQNEAQ (reference sequence). The CDR3 here is CASTQGGYTEAFF. CDR3 DNA: TGTGCCAGCACCCAGGGGGGGTACACTGAAGCTTTCTTT.

The chain combines TRBV20-1 with TRBJ1-2; D is ambiguous. The germline V gene has CDR1 DFQATT and CDR2 SNEGSKA (reference sequence). The CDR3 contains 10 residues. The ends were cut back, 6 bases at V and 6 bases at J, with 8 bases in the middle. CDR3 nucleotides: TGCAGTGCCCCGTTCGATGGCTACACCTTC. It codes for CSAPFDGYTF.

This sequence joins TRBV2 and TRBJ1-1; maybe TRBD1 (6 bases). The CDR3 spans 13 residues. The V gene lost 11 bases and the J gene lost 0 bases, with 13 bases spanning the gap. Germline V gene data show CDR1 as SNHLY and CDR2 as FYNNEI. The CDR3 DNA reads as TGTGCCGGCCGGCAGGGGTTGAACACTGAAGCTTTCTTT. Its protein product is CAGRQGLNTEAFF.

The chain uses TRBV18 and TRBJ1-1; D call uncertain. The CDR3 contains 14 residues. Trimming took 5 bases from V and 4 from J, leaving 14 bases between them. Germline V gene sequence: CDR1 KGHSH, CDR2 LQKENI. CDR3 loop: CASSSLSLTTEAFF. The CDR3 DNA follows: TGTGCCAGCTCATCCCTAAGTTTAACCACTGAAGCTTTCTTT.

Comment on this clone: At the DNA level, this CDR3 is encoded by other sequences in the same sample as well. This chain links TRBV6-1 with TRBJ2-7; D is perhaps TRBD2 (6 bases). Germline CDR1 MNHNS, CDR2 SASEGT. The germline V and J ends were trimmed by 6 bases and 4 bases, with 13 bases remaining between them. CDR3 length equals 13 residues. CDR3 amino acids: CASRAGLSYEQYF. The DNA for the CDR3 is TGTGCCAGCAGAGCGGGTCTCTCGTACGAGCAGTACTTC.

The table lists this clone with a count of one. The rearrangement uses TRBV9 and TRBJ2-1; D is undetermined. CDR1 and CDR2 (germline): SGDLS, YYNGEE. V gave up 0 bases and J gave up 0 bases, with 10 bases separating them. The length of the CDR3 is 16 residues. The CDR3 nucleotides read TGTGCCAGCAGCGTAGGTGGAGCAAGCTCCTACAATGAGCAGTTCTTC. Protein: CASSVGGASSYNEQFF.

This chain joins TRBV7-3 and TRBJ2-2, with D tentatively TRBD1 or TRBD2 (5 bases each). The CDR3 consists of 16 residues. V lost 5 bases to trimming and J lost 3 bases, with 16 bases between them. Germline CDR1 reads SGHTA; CDR2 reads FQGTGA. Here the CDR3 reads CASSRHGLGDTGELFF. Here the CDR3 DNA reads TGTGCCAGCAGCCGACACGGGTTGGGGGACACCGGGGAGCTGTTTTTT.

CDR3 protein: CASKGTRGGEQYF. CDR3 DNA sequence: TGTGCCAGCAAGGGGACCCGAGGGGGAGAGCAGTACTTC. V is TRBV2 and J is TRBJ2-7; the D gene is possibly TRBD1 (6 bases). Germline values: CDR1 SNHLY, CDR2 FYNNEI. V lost 7 bases to trimming and J lost 7 bases, with 17 bases between them. The CDR3 length is 13 residues.

The chain is built from TRBV5-3 and TRBJ1-1; no clear D. TRBV5-3 is treated as an ORF (open reading frame) with a function not yet certain. V was cut by 2 bases and J by 0 bases, with 11 bases left in between. The CDR3 length is 15 residues. The CDR3: CARSFGGVVNTEAFF. DNA of the CDR3: TGTGCCAGAAGCTTTGGCGGAGTCGTGAACACTGAAGCTTTCTTT.

This clone was seen more than once but under ten times. The J gene is TRBJ2-3, the V gene TRBV4-2; either TRBD1 or TRBD2 may supply D (5 bases each). V was clipped by 4 bases and J by 0 bases, with 11 bases between them. Germline values: CDR1 LGHNA, CDR2 YNFKEQ. The CDR3 length is 15 residues. The CDR3 here is CASSPGTASTDTQYF. The CDR3 region has the DNA TGTGCCAGCAGCCCTGGGACCGCTAGCACAGATACGCAGTATTTT.

The genes are TRBV5-4 and TRBJ2-6; the match to TRBD1 covers 11 bases. This CDR3 is 20 amino acids long. Germline loops: CDR1 SGHNT, CDR2 YYREEE (reference sequence). The ends lost 0 bases at V and 0 bases at J; junction bases unmatched: 8. The CDR3: CASSLELPGQGGSGANVLTF. CDR3 in DNA: TGTGCCAGCAGCTTGGAACTACCGGGACAGGGGGGCTCTGGGGCCAACGTCCTGACTTTC.

This clone came up once. This rearrangement joins TRBV21-1 to TRBJ1-2. TRBV21-1 is a recognized pseudogene. This CDR3 has 12 amino acids. The CDR3 nucleotides are TGTGCCAGCAGCAGACGGCCCTATGGCTACACCTTC. Its translation: CASSRRPYGYTF.

This chain uses TRBV28 with TRBJ1-5; D remains ambiguous. Germline assignment: CDR1 MDHEN and CDR2 SYDVKM. V lost 3 bases to trimming and J lost 0 bases, with 9 bases between them. CDR3 length: 15 residues. This CDR3 reads CASSLPVHSNQPQHF. CDR3 sequence (DNA): TGTGCCAGCAGTTTGCCCGTTCATAGCAATCAGCCCCAGCATTTT.

The rearrangement links TRBV6-6 to TRBJ2-7, with TRBD2 identical over 8 bases. V trimming: 4 bases; J trimming: 4 bases; junction bases outside the gene matches: 9. This CDR3 has 15 amino acids. CDR1 is MNHNY, CDR2 SVGAGI, per germline (reference sequence). In nucleotides, the CDR3 is TGTGCCAGCAGTTCTAGCGGGCCGTGGGGGTACGAGCAGTACGTC. It translates to CASSSSGPWGYEQYV.

The chain uses TRBV5-1 and TRBJ1-4, with 8 positions matching TRBD1. Germline V gene sequence: CDR1 SGHRS, CDR2 YFSETQ. After removal of 2 bases from V and 8 bases from J, the junction contained 5 bases not matched to a gene. The CDR3 runs 14 residues. The CDR3, as DNA: TGCGCCAGCAGCTTCGGACAGGGAGCGGAAAAACTGTTTTTT. This gives the protein CASSFGQGAEKLFF.

The chain is built from TRBV10-2 and TRBJ2-1; TRBD2 is a possible D gene (5 bases). This CDR3 comprises 15 residues. The germline V gene has CDR1 WSHSY and CDR2 SAAADI. Trimming stripped 0 bases from V and 2 bases from J, with 8 bases between. CDR3 bases: TGCGCCAGCAGTGAGTCTCGAGGGACCTACAATGAGCAGTTCTTC. It yields the protein CASSESRGTYNEQFF.

This clone was counted a single time. The J gene is TRBJ2-2, the V gene TRBV19; 12 bases line up with TRBD2. After removal of 10 bases from V and 5 bases from J, the junction contained 5 bases not matched to a gene. Germline V gene lookup returns CDR1 LNHDA and CDR2 SQIVND (reference sequence). The CDR3 sequence is 14 residues long. CDR3 nucleotides: TGTGCCACTCTAGCGGGAGGGGGAACCGGGGAGCTGTTTTTT. This gives the protein CATLAGGGTGELFF.

Here the CDR3 DNA reads TGTGCCAGCCACAGCTCCTGGAGCGGAAACACCATATATTTT. Translation gives CASHSSWSGNTIYF. The rearrangement joins TRBV28 to TRBJ1-3; D gene ambiguous. Germline V gene sequence: CDR1 MDHEN, CDR2 SYDVKM. The V and J ends lost 8 bases and 4 bases respectively, with 15 bases between them. The CDR3 has 14 amino acids.

The gene calls are TRBV2 and TRBJ2-5; weak D call: TRBD2 (7 bases). The ends were cut back, 4 bases at V and 1 base at J, with 10 bases in the middle. Germline V CDR1 and CDR2: SNHLY, FYNNEI. The CDR3 has 14 amino acids. CDR3 amino acids: CASSGGGSQETQYF. CDR3 nucleotides: TGTGCCAGCAGTGGGGGGGGCAGCCAAGAGACCCAGTACTTC.

V is TRBV28 and J is TRBJ1-2; D gene uncertain. The CDR3 sequence is 13 residues long. Germline assignment: CDR1 MDHEN and CDR2 SYDVKM. V was cut by 3 bases and J by 8 bases, with 13 bases left in between. In DNA form, the CDR3 reads TGTGCCAGCAGTTTGGGGATGGGGAACGGCTACACCTTC. Amino acid sequence: CASSLGMGNGYTF.

The chain has TRBV23-1 and TRBJ2-5; D is perhaps TRBD1 (6 bases). TRBV23-1 is an ORF, and what it does is uncertain. This CDR3 has 17 amino acids. V was shortened by 6 bases and J by 1 base, with 21 bases between the two germline ends. The DNA for the CDR3 is TGCGCCAGCAGCATCCCCCGGGACAACCAGCCCCAAGAGACCCAGTACTTC. This encodes CASSIPRDNQPQETQYF.

J is TRBJ2-5 and V is TRBV5-1; perhaps TRBD2 as D (8 bases). V was trimmed by 7 bases and J by 2 bases, leaving 27 bases between them. Germline CDR1 is SGHRS and CDR2 is YFSETQ. CDR3 length: 18 amino acids. The CDR3 spells CASQQGIRALAGQETQYF. The DNA of the CDR3 is TGCGCCAGCCAACAGGGGATCCGAGCATTAGCGGGGCAAGAGACCCAGTACTTC.

This rearrangement joins TRBV2 to TRBJ1-2; D not certain. Germline V gene data show CDR1 as SNHLY and CDR2 as FYNNEI. The CDR3 has 15 amino acids. Trimming pared 6 bases from V and 0 bases from J, leaving 14 bases between. This CDR3 reads CASSPALRANYGYTF. CDR3 coding DNA: TGTGCCAGCAGCCCCGCGTTGAGGGCTAACTATGGCTACACCTTC. The full variable domain, rest sourced from reference TRBV2 and TRBJ1-2, is EPEVTQTPSHQVTQMGQEVILRCVPISNHLYFYWYRQILGQKVEFLVSFYNNEISEKSEIFDDQFSVERPDGSNFTLKIRSTKLEDSAMYFCASSPALRANYGYTFGSGTRLTVV.

The V and J genes are TRBV5-1 and TRBJ2-2; 8 nucleotides line up with TRBD2. The CDR3 extends over 14 amino acids. CDR1 SGHRS and CDR2 YFSETQ come from the germline V gene. The junction had 5 bases not matched to a gene; V was cut back by 5 bases and J by 5 bases. CDR3 coding DNA: TGCGCCAGCAGTTCGGGAGGGCTAACCGGGGAGCTGTTTTTT. Its protein product is CASSSGGLTGELFF.

This chain connects TRBV7-2 to TRBJ1-1; D is perhaps TRBD1 (6 bases). Trimming shortened V by 8 bases and J by 8 bases, and 12 bases separated the two germline ends. CDR1 is SGHTA and CDR2 is FQGNSA in the germline V gene. There are 11 residues in the CDR3. The CDR3 DNA sequence: TGTGCCAGCCGCCAGGGGCCCGAAGCTTTCTTT. It is translated as CASRQGPEAFF.

This clone appeared a few times. In the same sample, other DNA sequences code for this CDR3. This rearrangement joins TRBV19 to TRBJ1-5, with D possibly matching TRBD1 (6 bases). V was pared by 1 base and J by 7 bases, with 11 bases between. This CDR3 has 14 residues. In germline, CDR1 is LNHDA, CDR2 SQIVND (reference sequence). The CDR3 region has the DNA TGTGCCAGTAGTATAGGACCGCAGGGGCAGCCCCAGCATTTT. Translation: CASSIGPQGQPQHF.

The chain recombines TRBV7-2 with TRBJ2-3; 7 bases align to TRBD1. CDR1 and CDR2 (germline): SGHTA, FQGNSA. V lost 2 bases, J lost 2 bases, and 7 bases stayed unmatched. CDR3 length: 16 residues. DNA for the CDR3: TGTGCCAGCAGCTTAAGTGGGACAGACTTCACAGATACGCAGTATTTT. Translation: CASSLSGTDFTDTQYF. Combining the CDR3 with reference TRBV7-2 and TRBJ2-3 gives the whole variable domain GAGVSQSPSNKVTEKGKDVELRCDPISGHTALYWYRQSLGQGLEFLIYFQGNSAPDKSGLPSDRFSAERTGGSVSTLTIQRTQQEDSAVYLCASSLSGTDFTDTQYFGPGTRLTVL.

V gene TRBV5-6 combines with J gene TRBJ2-1; maybe TRBD2 (6 bases). Germline assignment: CDR1 SGHDT and CDR2 YYEEEE. V was pared by 2 bases and J by 11 bases, with 14 bases between. This CDR3 contains 13 residues. CDR3 loop: CASSLGAGLKQFF. CDR3 coding DNA: TGTGCCAGCAGCTTAGGTGCGGGGCTAAAGCAGTTCTTC.

DNA of the CDR3: TGTGCCAGCAGGTCGAGCGGGAGCGCCTCCTACAATGAGCAGTTCTTC. The encoded protein is CASRSSGSASYNEQFF. The chain recombines TRBV7-8 with TRBJ2-1, with 8 positions matching TRBD2. CDR1 and CDR2 from the germline V gene are SGHVS and FQNEAQ. Losses at the gene ends were 6 bases for V and 0 bases for J; bases not matched to a gene: 7. The CDR3 is 16 residues long.

The gene calls are TRBV7-9 and TRBJ1-2; a weak D match, TRBD1 (5 bases). The V gene's germline CDR1 is SEHNR and CDR2 FQNEAQ (reference sequence). The CDR3 covers 13 residues. V was clipped by 5 bases and J by 4 bases, with 11 bases between them. The CDR3 nucleotides are TGTGCCAGCAGCACCGGGACCTTCTATGGCTACACCTTC. Its translation: CASSTGTFYGYTF.

The chain employs TRBV6-5 and TRBJ2-7; either TRBD1 or TRBD2 may supply D (6 bases each). This CDR3 comprises 14 residues. Trimming stripped 5 bases from V and 4 bases from J, with 15 bases between. Germline V gene sequence: CDR1 MNHEY, CDR2 SVGAGI. The CDR3 sequence: CASSTGTPGYEQYV. The CDR3 DNA reads as TGTGCCAGCAGTACAGGGACTCCGGGGTACGAGCAGTACGTC.